A single sample gave rise to the 20 T cell receptor beta chains below, sequenced in a study of blood T cell repertoires in COVID-19. This table comes from immunoSEQ multiplex PCR, and its TCRdb copy is limited to in-frame clones, with some not included. The sample has tens of thousands of clones, approximately 83% seen once. Material: peripheral blood. The source is a man aged 45-65 years with COVID-19, enrolled during active disease.

The chain couples TRBV30 to TRBJ2-7; D not resolved. The germline V gene encodes CDR1 GTSNPN and CDR2 SVGIG (reference sequence). The CDR3 covers 13 residues. V was clipped by 4 bases and J by 1 base, with 11 bases between them. The CDR3: CAWKPGQSYEQYF. The CDR3 DNA reads as TGTGCCTGGAAGCCGGGTCAGTCCTACGAGCAGTACTTC.

The CDR3 sequence is CASSLTGGRQGSDTQYF. In nucleotides, the CDR3 is TGTGCCAGCAGCTTAACCGGAGGTAGACAGGGGTCAGATACGCAGTATTTT. V usage is TRBV7-9 and J usage is TRBJ2-3; 8 positions match TRBD1. The J segment lost 4 bases and the V segment lost 2 bases, leaving 11 bases of the junction unmatched. This CDR3 is 17 amino acids long. Germline V lookup: CDR1 SEHNR, CDR2 FQNEAQ (reference sequence).

This chain uses TRBV2 with TRBJ1-1; 8 nucleotides match TRBD1. The V segment lost 4 bases and the J segment 6 bases; nucleotides outside the gene matches: 7. The CDR3 has 14 residues. Germline CDR1 is SNHLY and CDR2 is FYNNEI. The CDR3 is CASSARQGFAEAFF. The DNA of the CDR3 is TGTGCCAGCAGTGCGAGACAGGGGTTTGCTGAAGCTTTCTTT.

The CDR3 nucleotides read TGTGCCAGCAGCGCGACTCCGGGACAGGGGCCAACTGGAAACACCATATATTTT. It specifies CASSATPGQGPTGNTIYF. This chain joins TRBV7-9 and TRBJ1-3; the match to TRBD1 covers 10 bases. Germline assignment: CDR1 SEHNR and CDR2 FQNEAQ (reference sequence). The CDR3 consists of 18 residues. Germline trimming cut 5 bases from V and 2 bases from J; bases unmatched to any gene: 12.

This chain uses TRBV7-9 with TRBJ2-1; 7 bases line up with TRBD2. The ends lost 3 bases at V and 3 bases at J; junction bases unmatched: 8. The CDR3 length is 16 residues. The germline V gene has CDR1 SEHNR and CDR2 FQNEAQ (reference sequence). CDR3 in amino acids: CASSFPRGSDYNEQFF. DNA for the CDR3: TGTGCCAGCAGCTTCCCCCGCGGGAGTGACTACAATGAGCAGTTCTTC. The variable domain in full, completed from reference TRBV7-9 and TRBJ2-1, reads DTGVSQNPRHKITKRGQNVTFRCDPISEHNRLYWYRQTLGQGPEFLTYFQNEAQLEKSRLLSDRFSAERPKGSFSTLEIQRTEQGDSAMYLCASSFPRGSDYNEQFFGPGTRLTVL.

The V and J genes are TRBV6-5 and TRBJ2-1; 9 nucleotides match TRBD2. CDR3 length equals 14 residues. Trimming removed 6 bases from V and 5 bases from J; junction bases left unmatched: 5. The germline CDR1 and CDR2 sequences are MNHEY and SVGAGI. This CDR3 is CASSLTSGHNEQFF. Written as DNA, the CDR3 is TGTGCCAGCAGCCTGACTAGCGGTCACAATGAGCAGTTCTTC.

The chain uses TRBV12-3 or TRBV12-4 and TRBJ1-1; D gene ambiguous. V was shortened by 4 bases and J by 5 bases, with 5 bases between the two germline ends. The CDR3 sequence is 11 residues long. The CDR3, as DNA: TGTGCCAGCAGTTCCGGGACTGAAGCTTTCTTT. It encodes CASSSGTEAFF.

In its sample, this clone was seen a few times. This chain uses TRBV4-1 with TRBJ1-1, with TRBD1 as a possible D gene (6 bases). CDR1 and CDR2 from the germline V gene are MGHRA and YSYEKL. The CDR3 is 14 residues long. Trimming cost V 0 bases and J 5 bases, with 10 bases left between them. This CDR3 is CASSQDRGKTEAFF. CDR3 in DNA: TGCGCCAGCAGCCAAGACAGGGGAAAAACTGAAGCTTTCTTT.

V gene TRBV19 combines with J gene TRBJ2-6, with 7 positions matching TRBD1. Germline V gene sequence: CDR1 LNHDA, CDR2 SQIVND (reference sequence). The CDR3 consists of 14 residues. With 6 bases clipped from V and 2 bases from J, the junction kept 1 base outside the gene matches. CDR3 bases: TGTGCCAGTAGAGGGGGCCCTGGGGCCAACGTCCTGACTTTC. Its protein product is CASRGGPGANVLTF.

There are a few counts of this clone. The CDR3 loop is CASSTGGGGETQYF. The CDR3 bases are TGTGCCAGCAGCACCGGGGGAGGCGGAGAGACCCAGTACTTC. V and J are TRBV7-3 and TRBJ2-5; possible D gene TRBD2, 6 bases. The CDR3 is 14 amino acids. Germline V gene sequence: CDR1 SGHTA, CDR2 FQGTGA. Trimming took off 5 bases at V and 4 bases at J, with 14 bases between the two ends.

The CDR3 loop reads CASSIRLAGTYEQYF. In DNA, the CDR3 is TGTGCCAGTAGCATAAGACTAGCGGGTACCTACGAGCAGTACTTC. The J gene is TRBJ2-7, the V gene TRBV19, with 10 bases aligning to TRBD2. V shed 6 bases and J 2 bases; nucleotides not matched to a gene: 7. The CDR3 spans 15 residues. The germline gives CDR1 LNHDA, CDR2 SQIVND (reference sequence).

The gene calls are TRBV7-6 and TRBJ2-3; D might be TRBD1 (6 bases). V was trimmed by 5 bases and J by 6 bases, leaving 18 bases between them. The CDR3 contains 15 residues. Germline values: CDR1 SGHVS, CDR2 FNYEAQ. The CDR3 DNA is TGTGCCAGCAGCGGGGACGGCAGGGGATGGGATACGCAGTATTTT. This translates into CASSGDGRGWDTQYF.

The chain links TRBV6-5 to TRBJ2-3, with unresolved D. This CDR3 is built from 13 residues. Germline V gene sequence: CDR1 MNHEY, CDR2 SVGAGI. The V end was cut by 6 bases, the J end by 2 bases, with 9 bases between. CDR3 sequence (DNA): TGTGCCAGCAGGGTTTACTCCACAGATACGCAGTATTTT. This sequence encodes CASRVYSTDTQYF.

This chain joins TRBV3-1 (or the pseudogene TRBV3-2) and TRBJ2-3; 9 bases align to TRBD2. The CDR3 contains 18 residues. J lost 7 bases, V lost 0 bases, and 14 bases had no gene match. Germline values: CDR1 LGHDT, CDR2 YNNKEL (reference sequence). The DNA of the CDR3 is TGTGCCAGCAGCCAAGAGGTCGGGATGGTAGCGGGAGTAAATACGCAGTATTTT. Encoded protein: CASSQEVGMVAGVNTQYF.

The V call is TRBV2, the J call TRBJ1-1; D is ambiguous. Deletions cut 2 bases from V and 5 bases from J, with 9 bases between. This CDR3 has 13 amino acids. Germline CDR1 is SNHLY and CDR2 is FYNNEI. The DNA for the CDR3 is TGTGCCAGCAGTGAAACGAGGCGGACTGAAGCTTTCTTT. Amino acids: CASSETRRTEAFF.

The chain combines TRBV30 with TRBJ2-2; maybe TRBD2 (6 bases). Germline lookup yields CDR1 GTSNPN and CDR2 SVGIG (reference sequence). V lost 7 bases and J 6 bases, leaving 21 bases between the germline ends. CDR3 length equals 15 residues. This CDR3 is CASTPAAGWSGELFF. The CDR3 region has the DNA TGTGCCTCAACACCGGCCGCGGGGTGGTCCGGGGAGCTGTTTTTT.

The chain is built from TRBV28 and TRBJ2-3, with a possible D match to TRBD1 (6 bases). Germline CDR1 and CDR2: MDHEN and SYDVKM. The CDR3 spans 17 residues. V was shortened by 4 bases and J by 3 bases, with 20 bases between the two germline ends. The CDR3 spells CASSSPARGFPTDTQYF. In DNA form, the CDR3 reads TGTGCCAGCAGTTCCCCCGCCAGGGGTTTTCCTACAGATACGCAGTATTTT.

This chain links TRBV6-2 or TRBV6-3 with TRBJ1-5, with TRBD1 identical over 9 bases. This CDR3 is 16 amino acids long. Germline lookup yields CDR1 MNHEY and CDR2 SVGEGT. V shed 2 bases and J 2 bases; nucleotides not matched to a gene: 4. The chain's CDR3 is CASSYRTGVRNQPQHF. Written as DNA, the CDR3 is TGTGCCAGCAGTTACCGGACAGGGGTGCGCAATCAGCCCCAGCATTTT.

V gene TRBV29-1 combines with J gene TRBJ1-5, with D unresolved. Germline CDR1 SQVTM, CDR2 ANQGSEA. The V end was cut by 8 bases, the J end by 0 bases, with 11 bases between. The CDR3 length is 13 residues. The CDR3 loop reads CSTGENSNQPQHF. The CDR3, as DNA: TGCAGCACGGGAGAGAATAGCAATCAGCCCCAGCATTTT.

The chain combines TRBV18 with TRBJ2-4; TRBD1 aligns across 10 bases. Unmatched junction bases numbered 6, after V lost 3 bases and J lost 1 base. Per germline, CDR1 KGHSH and CDR2 LQKENI. This CDR3 spans 17 amino acids. CDR3 coding DNA: TGTGCCAGCTCACCTACCGGGACAGGGGTTGCCAAAAACATTCAGTACTTC. It specifies CASSPTGTGVAKNIQYF.